The entry that follows covers one TCR beta chain sequence. Its specificity is unknown. Germline is not matched at one junction end, which may reflect a read error. CDR1 and CDR2 (germline): LGHNA, YNFKEQ. The CDR3 runs 9 residues. The study sampled nominally healthy donors, though unrecorded immune exposures were likely. These data originate in a study of cytomegalovirus exposure and HLA in healthy donors. Across the study: Among 150 million to 200 million T cells, an earlier analysis found approximately 110 million unique TCR beta sequences.

Points from the study as a whole: In a later analysis, a missense DCLRE1C variant was linked to TCR beta V- and J-gene trimming.

PCR primers comprised 60 Vbeta and 13 Jbeta primers. Produced via immunoSEQ multiplex PCR; TCRdb's table is partial and in-frame only. This table has 200,000 to 250,000 clones, 70% to 85% appearing once. Sequenced material: PBMCs. The chain combines TRBV4-2 with TRBJ2-3; the D is unclear. The TCR was taken from a woman aged 60-70 years in good health and CMV-seropositive. The CDR3 region has the DNA TGTGCCAGCAGCCAAGATAGACTGTTT. This sequence encodes CASSQDRLF.